Presented here are 9 T cell receptor beta chains from one specimen sequenced in a study of PD-1 blockade in mismatch repair-deficient tumors. The table came from immunoSEQ multiplex PCR; TCRdb's copy has only in-frame clones and leaves some out. The sample holds around 48,000 clones, approximately 78% seen once. The material sequenced was peripheral blood, taken 4 weeks after starting pembrolizumab. These receptors originate from an adult with mismatch repair-deficient cancer.

This clone ranks as medium-sized. The same CDR3 is also encoded by other DNA sequences in this sample. The chain couples TRBV7-2 to TRBJ2-3; D is possibly TRBD2 (5 bases). CDR3 length: 13 residues. Germline V gene data show CDR1 as SGHTA and CDR2 as FQGNSA. V dropped 1 base and J dropped 4 bases, with 6 bases sitting between them. The CDR3 here is CASSLGGADTQYF. The DNA of the CDR3 is TGTGCCAGCAGCTTAGGGGGAGCAGATACGCAGTATTTT.

V and J are TRBV11-3 and TRBJ2-5; 8 nucleotides line up with TRBD2. The J segment lost 2 bases and the V segment lost 1 base, leaving 3 bases of the junction unmatched. CDR3 size: 15 residues. The germline V gene encodes CDR1 SGHNT and CDR2 YENEEA. The CDR3 reads CASSLAGGRQETQYF. In DNA form, the CDR3 reads TGTGCCAGCAGCTTAGCGGGAGGGAGGCAAGAGACCCAGTACTTC.

This chain connects TRBV13 to TRBJ2-1, with 12 bases matching TRBD2. The CDR3 loop spans 18 amino acids. V lost 6 bases to trimming and J lost 3 bases; unmatched junction nucleotides: 12. CDR1 and CDR2 (germline): PRHDT, FYEKMQ (reference sequence). CDR3 in amino acids: CASRPWTSGKYGYNEQFF. The CDR3 nucleotides are TGTGCCAGCAGGCCTTGGACTAGCGGGAAGTACGGCTACAATGAGCAGTTCTTC.

The chain recombines TRBV7-3 with TRBJ2-2, with 15 positions matching TRBD2. The CDR3 is made up of 16 amino acids. Per germline, CDR1 SGHTA and CDR2 FQGTGA. The trim removed 5 bases at V and 7 bases at J, leaving 5 bases unmatched. CDR3 DNA sequence: TGTGCCAGCAGCCTCGGACTAGCGGGAGGGGTCGGGGAGCTGTTTTTT. Amino acids: CASSLGLAGGVGELFF.

The sample holds a few counts of this clone. This chain's CDR3 is CAWSVREGTGGYTF. The CDR3 DNA reads TGTGCCTGGAGTGTACGGGAGGGGACGGGTGGCTACACCTTC. The chain joins TRBV30 to TRBJ1-2, with TRBD1 as a possible D gene (5 bases). The CDR3 covers 14 residues. The V end lost 0 bases, the J end lost 7 bases, and 15 bases lay between the germline ends. CDR1 and CDR2 (germline): GTSNPN, SVGIG (reference sequence).

The gene calls are TRBV29-1 and TRBJ2-3; 11 positions agree with TRBD2. The CDR3 runs 12 residues. With 8 bases clipped from V and 5 bases from J, the junction kept 3 bases outside the gene matches. Germline V gene lookup returns CDR1 SQVTM and CDR2 ANQGSEA. In DNA form, the CDR3 reads TGCAGCTACACTAGCGGGAGAGATACGCAGTATTTT. This translates into CSYTSGRDTQYF.

J is TRBJ2-2 and V is TRBV27; a weak D match, TRBD1 (6 bases). Germline-derived CDR1 and CDR2 are MNHEY and SMNVEV (reference sequence). This CDR3 has 15 residues. V lost 2 bases and J 1 base, leaving 8 bases between the germline ends. CDR3 loop: CASSLSRGNTGELFF. The CDR3 coding sequence is TGTGCCAGCAGTTTAAGCAGGGGGAACACCGGGGAGCTGTTTTTT.

This chain links TRBV18 with TRBJ2-3; D remains ambiguous. Germline loops: CDR1 KGHSH, CDR2 LQKENI. The V end lost 3 bases, the J end lost 2 bases, and 9 bases lay between the germline ends. The CDR3 runs to 14 residues. CDR3 sequence: CASSPLQITDTQYF. CDR3 bases: TGTGCCAGCTCACCTCTACAGATCACAGATACGCAGTATTTT.

V is TRBV19 and J is TRBJ2-7; D is possibly TRBD1 (6 bases). Trimming took off 4 bases at V and 2 bases at J, with 21 bases between the two ends. The CDR3 runs 17 residues. Germline values: CDR1 LNHDA, CDR2 SQIVND (reference sequence). The CDR3 DNA sequence: TGTGCCAGTAGTACAACCCTGGAAACAGGGAAAGCCTACGAGCAGTACTTC. As protein: CASSTTLETGKAYEQYF.